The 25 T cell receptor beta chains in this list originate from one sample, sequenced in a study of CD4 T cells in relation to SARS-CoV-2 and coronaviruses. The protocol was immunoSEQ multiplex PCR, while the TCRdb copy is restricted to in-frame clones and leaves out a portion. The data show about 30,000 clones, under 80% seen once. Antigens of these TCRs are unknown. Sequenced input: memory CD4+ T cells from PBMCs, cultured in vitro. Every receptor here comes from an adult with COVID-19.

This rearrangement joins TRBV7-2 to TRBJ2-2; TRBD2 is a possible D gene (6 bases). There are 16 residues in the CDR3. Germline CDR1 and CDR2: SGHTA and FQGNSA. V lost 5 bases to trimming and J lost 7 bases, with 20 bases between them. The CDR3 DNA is TGTGCCAGCAGCCATAACGATCCTAGCGTTGGCGGGGAGCTGTTTTTT. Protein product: CASSHNDPSVGGELFF.

DNA of the CDR3: TGTGCCAGCAGCTCGGGACTTGTGCAGTTCTTC. Translated, it gives CASSSGLVQFF. V usage is TRBV7-2 and J usage is TRBJ2-1, with D perhaps matching TRBD2 (6 bases). V was clipped by 4 bases and J by 12 bases, with 10 bases between them. Germline V gene lookup returns CDR1 SGHTA and CDR2 FQGNSA. The CDR3 covers 11 residues.

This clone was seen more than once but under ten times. CDR3 sequence: CASSLGRNQPQHF. In DNA, the CDR3 is TGTGCCAGCAGTTTGGGGCGGAATCAGCCCCAGCATTTT. The chain links TRBV27 to TRBJ1-5; D perhaps matches TRBD1 (5 bases). Per the germline V gene, CDR1 is MNHEY and CDR2 is SMNVEV (reference sequence). Trimming took off 3 bases at V and 4 bases at J, with 7 bases between the two ends. The CDR3 contains 13 residues.

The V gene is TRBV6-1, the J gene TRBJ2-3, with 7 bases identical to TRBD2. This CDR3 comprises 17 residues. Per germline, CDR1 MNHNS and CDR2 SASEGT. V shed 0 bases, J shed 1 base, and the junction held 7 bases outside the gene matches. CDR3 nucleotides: TGTGCCAGCAGTGAAGCCTCCCATGCGGGAGGCACAGATACGCAGTATTTT. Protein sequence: CASSEASHAGGTDTQYF.

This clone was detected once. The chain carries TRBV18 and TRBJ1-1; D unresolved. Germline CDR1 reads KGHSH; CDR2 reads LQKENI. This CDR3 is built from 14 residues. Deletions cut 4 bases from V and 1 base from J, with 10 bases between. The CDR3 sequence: CASSRDKGNTEAFF. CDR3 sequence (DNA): TGTGCCAGCTCACGTGACAAGGGGAACACTGAAGCTTTCTTT.

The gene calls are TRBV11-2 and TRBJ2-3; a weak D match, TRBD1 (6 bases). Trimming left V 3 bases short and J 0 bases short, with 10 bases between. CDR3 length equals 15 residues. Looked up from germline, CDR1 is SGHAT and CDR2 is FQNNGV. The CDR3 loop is CASSFGTTSTDTQYF. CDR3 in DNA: TGTGCCAGCAGCTTTGGGACAACTAGCACAGATACGCAGTATTTT. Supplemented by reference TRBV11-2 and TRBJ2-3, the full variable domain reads EAGVAQSPRYKIIEKRQSVAFWCNPISGHATLYWYQQILGQGPKLLIQFQNNGVVDDSQLPKDRFSAERLKGVDSTLKIQPAKLEDSAVYLCASSFGTTSTDTQYFGPGTRLTVL.

Written as DNA, the CDR3 is TGTGCCACCAGACCTAGAACAGGGGTCGGGGGTGAAAAACTGTTTTTT. Translation: CATRPRTGVGGEKLFF. The chain joins TRBV24-1 to TRBJ1-4; 7 bases match TRBD1. Germline loops: CDR1 KGHDR, CDR2 SFDVKD. The CDR3 runs 16 residues. Trimming cost V 7 bases and J 7 bases; bases outside gene matches: 14.

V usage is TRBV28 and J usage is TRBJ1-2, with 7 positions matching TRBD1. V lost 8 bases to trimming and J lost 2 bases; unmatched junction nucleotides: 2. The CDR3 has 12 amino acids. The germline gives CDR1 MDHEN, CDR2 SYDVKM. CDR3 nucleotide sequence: TGTGCCAGCGGGGGACAGAACTATGGCTACACCTTC. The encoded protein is CASGGQNYGYTF.

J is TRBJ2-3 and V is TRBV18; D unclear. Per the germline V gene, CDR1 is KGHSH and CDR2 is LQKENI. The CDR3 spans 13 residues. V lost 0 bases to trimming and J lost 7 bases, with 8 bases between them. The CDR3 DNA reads TGTGCCAGCTCACCACCCCCTCCTAATACGCAGTATTTT. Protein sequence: CASSPPPPNTQYF. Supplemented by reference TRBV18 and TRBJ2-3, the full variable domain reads NAGVMQNPRHLVRRRGQEARLRCSPMKGHSHVYWYRQLPEEGLKFMVYLQKENIIDESGMPKERFSAEFPKEGPSILRIQQVVRGDSAAYFCASSPPPPNTQYFGPGTRLTVL.

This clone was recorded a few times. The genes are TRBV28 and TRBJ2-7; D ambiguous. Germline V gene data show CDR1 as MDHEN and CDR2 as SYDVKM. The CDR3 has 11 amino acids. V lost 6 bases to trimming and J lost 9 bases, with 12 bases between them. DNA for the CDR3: TGTGCCAGCAGCCCCTCCGTATCGCAGTACTTC. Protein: CASSPSVSQYF. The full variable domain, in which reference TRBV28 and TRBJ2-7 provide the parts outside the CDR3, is DVKVTQSSRYLVKRTGEKVFLECVQDMDHENMFWYRQDPGLGLRLIYFSYDVKMKEKGDIPEGYSVSREKKERFSLILESASTNQTSMYLCASSPSVSQYFGPGTRLTVT.

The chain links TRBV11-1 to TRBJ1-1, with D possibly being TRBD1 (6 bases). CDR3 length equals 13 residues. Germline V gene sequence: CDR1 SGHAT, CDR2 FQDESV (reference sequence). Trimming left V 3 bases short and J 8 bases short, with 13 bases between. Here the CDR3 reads CASSFNYREEAFF. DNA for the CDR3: TGTGCCAGCAGCTTTAATTACAGGGAGGAAGCTTTCTTT.

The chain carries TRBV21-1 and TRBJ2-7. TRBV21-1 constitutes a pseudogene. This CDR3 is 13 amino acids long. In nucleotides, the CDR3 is TGTGCCAGCAGCAAAGTGAGAGTGGGCGAGCAGTACTTC. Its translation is CASSKVRVGEQYF.

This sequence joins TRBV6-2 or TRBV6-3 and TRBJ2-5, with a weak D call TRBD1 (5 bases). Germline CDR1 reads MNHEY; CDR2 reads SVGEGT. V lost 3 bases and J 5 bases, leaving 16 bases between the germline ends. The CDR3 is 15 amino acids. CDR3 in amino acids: CASSYRFSGSETQYF. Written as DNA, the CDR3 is TGTGCCAGCAGTTATCGCTTCTCAGGGTCGGAGACCCAGTACTTC.

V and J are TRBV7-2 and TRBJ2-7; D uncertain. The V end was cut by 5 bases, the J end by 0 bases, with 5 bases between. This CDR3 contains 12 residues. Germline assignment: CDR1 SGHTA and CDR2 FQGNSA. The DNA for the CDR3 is TGTGCCAGCAGCCCAAGCTCCTACGAGCAGTACTTC. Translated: CASSPSSYEQYF. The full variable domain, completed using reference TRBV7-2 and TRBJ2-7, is GAGVSQSPSNKVTEKGKDVELRCDPISGHTALYWYRQSLGQGLEFLIYFQGNSAPDKSGLPSDRFSAERTGGSVSTLTIQRTQQEDSAVYLCASSPSSYEQYFGPGTRLTVT.

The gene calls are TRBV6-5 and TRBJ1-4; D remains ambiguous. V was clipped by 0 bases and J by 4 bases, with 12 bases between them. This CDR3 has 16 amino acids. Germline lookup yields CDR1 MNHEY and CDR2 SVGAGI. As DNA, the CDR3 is TGTGCCAGCAGTTACTCGGGAACAGCCCTTAATGAAAAACTGTTTTTT. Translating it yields CASSYSGTALNEKLFF.

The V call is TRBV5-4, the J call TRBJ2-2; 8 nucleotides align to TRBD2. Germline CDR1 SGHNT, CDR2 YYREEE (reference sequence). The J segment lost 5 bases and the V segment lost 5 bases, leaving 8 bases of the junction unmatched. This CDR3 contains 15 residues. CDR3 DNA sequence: TGTGCCAGCAGTTCTACTAAGCGGGGGACCGGGGAGCTGTTTTTT. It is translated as CASSSTKRGTGELFF. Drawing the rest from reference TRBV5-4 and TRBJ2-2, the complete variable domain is ETGVTQSPTHLIKTRGQQVTLRCSSQSGHNTVSWYQQALGQGPQFIFQYYREEENGRGNFPPRFSGLQFPNYSSELNVNALELDDSALYLCASSSTKRGTGELFFGEGSRLTVL.

CDR3 bases: TGTGCCAGCAGCGTAGAATTCCATCCAGGGAGAGGGGCCAACGTCCTGACTTTC. It encodes CASSVEFHPGRGANVLTF. This chain links TRBV9 with TRBJ2-6; D could derive from TRBD1 or TRBD2 (5 bases each). The CDR3 runs 18 residues. The germline V gene has CDR1 SGDLS and CDR2 YYNGEE. Trimming left V 0 bases short and J 4 bases short, with 17 bases between.

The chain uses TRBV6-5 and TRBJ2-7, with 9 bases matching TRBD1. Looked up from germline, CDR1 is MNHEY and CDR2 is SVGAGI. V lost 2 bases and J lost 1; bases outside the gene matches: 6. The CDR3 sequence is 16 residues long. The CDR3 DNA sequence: TGTGCCAGCAGTTACGTCACAGGGGGCAAGTCCTACGAGCAGTACTTC. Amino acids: CASSYVTGGKSYEQYF.

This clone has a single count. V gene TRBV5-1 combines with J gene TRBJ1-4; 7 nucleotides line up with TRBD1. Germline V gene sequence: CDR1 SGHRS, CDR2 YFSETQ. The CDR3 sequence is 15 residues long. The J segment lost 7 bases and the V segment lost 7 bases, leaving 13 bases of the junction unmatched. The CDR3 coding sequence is TGCGCCAGCGCTTACCGGACAGGATCCGCTGAAAAACTGTTTTTT. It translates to CASAYRTGSAEKLFF. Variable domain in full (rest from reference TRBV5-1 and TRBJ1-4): KAGVTQTPRYLIKTRGQQVTLSCSPISGHRSVSWYQQTPGQGLQFLFEYFSETQRNKGNFPGRFSGRQFSNSRSEMNVSTLELGDSALYLCASAYRTGSAEKLFFGSGTQLSVL.

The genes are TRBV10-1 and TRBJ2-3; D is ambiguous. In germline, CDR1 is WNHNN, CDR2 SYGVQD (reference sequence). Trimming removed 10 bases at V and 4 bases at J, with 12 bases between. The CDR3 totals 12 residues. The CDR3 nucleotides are TGCGCCACCTATGCTAGGGCAGATACGCAGTATTTT. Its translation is CATYARADTQYF.

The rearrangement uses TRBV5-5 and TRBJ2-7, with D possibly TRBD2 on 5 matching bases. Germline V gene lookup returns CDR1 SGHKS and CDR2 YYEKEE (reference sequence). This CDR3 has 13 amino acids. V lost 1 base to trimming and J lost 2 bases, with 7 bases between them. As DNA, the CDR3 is TGTGCCAGCAGCTTGCAGCGGACCTACGAGCAGTACTTC. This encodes CASSLQRTYEQYF.

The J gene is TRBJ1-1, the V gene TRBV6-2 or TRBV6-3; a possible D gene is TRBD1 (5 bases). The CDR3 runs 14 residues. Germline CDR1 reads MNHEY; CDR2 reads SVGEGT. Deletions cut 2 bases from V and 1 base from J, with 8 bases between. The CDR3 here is CASSYGTGNTEAFF. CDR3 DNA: TGTGCCAGCAGTTACGGTACAGGGAACACTGAAGCTTTCTTT.

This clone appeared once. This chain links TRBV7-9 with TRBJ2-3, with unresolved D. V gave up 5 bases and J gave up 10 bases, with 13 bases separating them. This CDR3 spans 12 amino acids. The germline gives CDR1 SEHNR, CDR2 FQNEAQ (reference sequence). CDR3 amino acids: CASSQPGGAQYF. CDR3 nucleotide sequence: TGTGCCAGCAGCCAACCGGGTGGCGCGCAGTATTTT.

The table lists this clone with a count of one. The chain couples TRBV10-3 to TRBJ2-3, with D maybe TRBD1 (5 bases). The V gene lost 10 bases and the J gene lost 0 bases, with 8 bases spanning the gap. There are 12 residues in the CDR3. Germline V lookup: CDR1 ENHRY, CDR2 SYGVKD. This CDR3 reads CATRASTDTQYF. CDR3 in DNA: TGTGCCACCAGGGCTAGCACAGATACGCAGTATTTT.

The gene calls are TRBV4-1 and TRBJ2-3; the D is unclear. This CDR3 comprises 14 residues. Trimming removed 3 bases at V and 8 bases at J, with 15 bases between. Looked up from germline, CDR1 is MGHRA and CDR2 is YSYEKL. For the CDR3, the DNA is TGCGCCAGCAGCCAGGTTCTTGGCTTAGGTACGCAGTATTTT. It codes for CASSQVLGLGTQYF.